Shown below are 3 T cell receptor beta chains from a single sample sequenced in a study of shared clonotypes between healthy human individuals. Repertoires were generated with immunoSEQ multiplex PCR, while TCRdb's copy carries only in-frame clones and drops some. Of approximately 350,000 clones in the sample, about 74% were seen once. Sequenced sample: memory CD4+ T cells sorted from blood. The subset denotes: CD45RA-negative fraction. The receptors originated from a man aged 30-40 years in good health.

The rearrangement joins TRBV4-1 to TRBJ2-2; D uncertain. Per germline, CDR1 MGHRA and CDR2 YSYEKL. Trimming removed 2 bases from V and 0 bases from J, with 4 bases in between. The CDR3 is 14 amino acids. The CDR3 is CASSQPTNTGELFF. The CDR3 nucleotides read TGCGCCAGCAGCCAACCGACGAACACCGGGGAGCTGTTTTTT.

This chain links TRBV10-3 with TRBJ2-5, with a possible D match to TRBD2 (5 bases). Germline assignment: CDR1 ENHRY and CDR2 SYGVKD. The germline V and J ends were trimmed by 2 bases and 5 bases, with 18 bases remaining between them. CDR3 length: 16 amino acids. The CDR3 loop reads CAISEPSSGFGETQYF. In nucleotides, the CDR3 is TGTGCCATCAGTGAGCCGAGTTCGGGGTTTGGGGAGACCCAGTACTTC.

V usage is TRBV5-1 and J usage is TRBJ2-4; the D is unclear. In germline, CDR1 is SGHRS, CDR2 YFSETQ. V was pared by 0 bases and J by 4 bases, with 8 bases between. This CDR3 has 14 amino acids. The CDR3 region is CASSLGLQKNIQYF. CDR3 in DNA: TGCGCCAGCAGCTTGGGATTACAGAAAAACATTCAGTACTTC.